Reported below is one T cell receptor (beta chain). This sample stems from a study of shared clonotypes between healthy human individuals. V gave up 4 bases and J gave up 6 bases, with 12 bases separating them. CDR1 and CDR2 (germline): GTSNPN, SVGIG (reference sequence). The CDR3 spans 12 residues. TCRdb keeps only in-frame clones here, not all; method: immunoSEQ multiplex PCR. The sample lists about 1.4 million clones, around 95% seen once, with 0.95% to 1.5% in the top ten. Sequenced input: naive CD4+ T cells sorted from blood. The sample's subset: CD45RA+ positively selected. This sequence joins TRBV30 and TRBJ1-1; D call uncertain. This TCR came from a young man in good health. CDR3 DNA: TGTGCCTGGACCAAAGGTAAGGCTGAAGCTTTCTTT. Its protein product is CAWTKGKAEAFF.